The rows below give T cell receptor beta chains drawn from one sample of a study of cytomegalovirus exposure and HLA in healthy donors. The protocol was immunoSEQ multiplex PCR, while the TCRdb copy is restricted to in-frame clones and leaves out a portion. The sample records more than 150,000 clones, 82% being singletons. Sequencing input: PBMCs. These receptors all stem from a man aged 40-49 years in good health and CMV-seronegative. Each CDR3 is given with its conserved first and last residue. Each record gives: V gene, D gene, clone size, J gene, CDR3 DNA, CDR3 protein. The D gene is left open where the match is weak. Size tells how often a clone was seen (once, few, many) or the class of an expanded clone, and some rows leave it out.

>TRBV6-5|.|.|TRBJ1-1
TGTGCCAGCACCGGGAGGACTGAAGCTTTCTTT
CASTGRTEAFF
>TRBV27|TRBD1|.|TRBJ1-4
TGTGCCAGCTCCCTATGGTACAGGGGGGACGAAAAACTGTTTTTT
CASSLWYRGDEKLFF
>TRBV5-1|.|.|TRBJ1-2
TGCGCCAGCAGCCCACCCGACCAAGGGGGTGGCTACACCTTC
CASSPPDQGGGYTF
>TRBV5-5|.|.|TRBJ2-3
TGTGCCAGCAGCCCCTGGACTAGCACAGATACGCAGTATTTT
CASSPWTSTDTQYF
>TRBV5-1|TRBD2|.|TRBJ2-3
TGCGCCAGCAGCCCCACTAGCGGGGGGCATGGGGTAAGAGATACGCAGTATTTT
CASSPTSGGHGVRDTQYF
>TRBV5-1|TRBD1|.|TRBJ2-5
TGCGCCAGCAGCTTGTACAGGGGGCCCCAAGAGACCCAGTACTTC
CASSLYRGPQETQYF
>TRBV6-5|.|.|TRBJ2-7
TGTGCCAGCAGTTATCGGAGCAGCTACGAGCAGTACTTC
CASSYRSSYEQYF
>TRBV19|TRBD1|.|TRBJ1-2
TGTGCCTGCAAACAGGGGACCAACTATGGCTACACCTTC
CACKQGTNYGYTF
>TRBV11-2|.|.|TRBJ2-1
TGTGCCAGCAGCTTAGAGCCCGGGGGAAGTTACAATGAGCAGTTCTTC
CASSLEPGGSYNEQFF
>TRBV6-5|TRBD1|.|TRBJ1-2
TGTGCCAGCAGAACTACAGGGGGGGAGGCTTATGGCTACACCTTC
CASRTTGGEAYGYTF
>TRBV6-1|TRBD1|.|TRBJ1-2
TGTGCCAGCAGTGACGCAGGGGGCTGGGGCTACACCTTC
CASSDAGGWGYTF
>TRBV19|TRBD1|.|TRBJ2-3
TGTGCCAGTAGTATAGGAGTTGGGGGACAGGGGAGCACAGATACGCAGTATTTT
CASSIGVGGQGSTDTQYF
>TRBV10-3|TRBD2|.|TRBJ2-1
TGTGCCATCAGTGAGGGGGGAGCGGGAAAGGCCGATGAGCAGTTCTTC
CAISEGGAGKADEQFF
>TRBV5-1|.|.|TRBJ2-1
TGCGCCAGCAGCTCCCTTAGGGGCGGAAGCACCTACAATGAGCAGTTCTTC
CASSSLRGGSTYNEQFF
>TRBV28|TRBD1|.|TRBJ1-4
TGTGCCAGCAGTGGATGGACAGGGGCTAATGAAAAACTGTTTTTT
CASSGWTGANEKLFF
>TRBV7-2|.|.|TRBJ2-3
TGTGCCAGCAGCTTAGATCAGGGGACAGATACGCAGTATTTT
CASSLDQGTDTQYF
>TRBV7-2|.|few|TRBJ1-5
TGTGCCAGCAGCAAAGGCCAGACTTATAGCAATCAGCCCCAGCATTTT
CASSKGQTYSNQPQHF
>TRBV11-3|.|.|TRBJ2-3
TGTGCCAGCAGCAGAGGCAATAGCCATAGCACAGATACGCAGTATTTT
CASSRGNSHSTDTQYF
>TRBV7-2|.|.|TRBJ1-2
TGTGCCAGCAGCTTAGAAGGTCCCCCGAGGAGCTATGGCTACACCTTC
CASSLEGPPRSYGYTF
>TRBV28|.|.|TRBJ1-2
TGTGCCAGCAGTCCCTGGTCTGGGGGGGAGGCCTATGGCTACACCTTC
CASSPWSGGEAYGYTF
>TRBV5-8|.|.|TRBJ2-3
TGTGCCAGCAGCTTGGCGGGAGAGGAGACAGATACGCAGTATTTT
CASSLAGEETDTQYF
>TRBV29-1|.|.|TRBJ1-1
TGCAGCGTTGAATTGCGGGAGAACACTGAAGCTTTCTTT
CSVELRENTEAFF
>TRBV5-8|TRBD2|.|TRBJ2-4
TGTGCCAGCAGCTTGGCCGTACGGAGTCGGGGGGGCAAAAACATTCAGTACTTC
CASSLAVRSRGGKNIQYF
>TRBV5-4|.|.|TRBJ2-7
TGTGCCAGCAGCTCGGGGGAGCGGGCCTCCTACGAGCAGTACTTC
CASSSGERASYEQYF